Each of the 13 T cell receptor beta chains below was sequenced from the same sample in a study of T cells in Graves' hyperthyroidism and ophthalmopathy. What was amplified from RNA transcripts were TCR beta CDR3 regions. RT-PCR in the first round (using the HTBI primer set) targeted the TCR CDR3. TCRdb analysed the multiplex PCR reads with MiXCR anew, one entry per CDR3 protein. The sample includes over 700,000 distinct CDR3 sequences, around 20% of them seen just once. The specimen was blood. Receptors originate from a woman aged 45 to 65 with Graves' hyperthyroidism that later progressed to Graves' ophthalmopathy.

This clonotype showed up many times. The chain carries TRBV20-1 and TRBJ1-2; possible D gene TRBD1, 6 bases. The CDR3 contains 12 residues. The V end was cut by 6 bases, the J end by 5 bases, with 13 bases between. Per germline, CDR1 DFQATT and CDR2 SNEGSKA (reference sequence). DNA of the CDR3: TGCAGTGCGCAGACAGGCTTTTATGGCTACACCTTC. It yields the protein CSAQTGFYGYTF.

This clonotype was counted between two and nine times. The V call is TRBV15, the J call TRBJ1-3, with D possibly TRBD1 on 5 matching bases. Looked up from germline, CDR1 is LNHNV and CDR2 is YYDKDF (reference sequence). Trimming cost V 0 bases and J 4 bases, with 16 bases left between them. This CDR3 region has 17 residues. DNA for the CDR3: TGTGCCACCAGCAGAGACGGGGGAAACCTGGGCGGAAACACCATATATTTT. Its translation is CATSRDGGNLGGNTIYF.

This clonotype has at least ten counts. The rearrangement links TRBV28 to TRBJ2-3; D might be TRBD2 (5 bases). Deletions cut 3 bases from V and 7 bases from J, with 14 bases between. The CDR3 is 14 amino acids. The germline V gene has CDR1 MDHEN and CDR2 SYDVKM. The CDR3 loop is CASSFSPGWYTQYF. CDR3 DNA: TGTGCCAGCAGTTTCTCCCCGGGGTGGTATACGCAGTATTTT.

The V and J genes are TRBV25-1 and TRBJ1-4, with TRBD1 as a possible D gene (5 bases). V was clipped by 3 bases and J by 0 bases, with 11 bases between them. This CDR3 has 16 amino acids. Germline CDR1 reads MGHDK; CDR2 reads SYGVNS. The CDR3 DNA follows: TGTGCCAGCAGTGACCAAGGGACTTCAACTAATGAAAAACTGTTTTTT. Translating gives CASSDQGTSTNEKLFF.

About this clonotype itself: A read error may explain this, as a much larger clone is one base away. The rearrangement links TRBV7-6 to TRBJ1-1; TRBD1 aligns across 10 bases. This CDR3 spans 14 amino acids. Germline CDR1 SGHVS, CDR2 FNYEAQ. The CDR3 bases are TGTGCCAGCAGCGCGGACAGGGGGACCACTGAAGCTTCCTTT. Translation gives CASSADRGTTEASF.

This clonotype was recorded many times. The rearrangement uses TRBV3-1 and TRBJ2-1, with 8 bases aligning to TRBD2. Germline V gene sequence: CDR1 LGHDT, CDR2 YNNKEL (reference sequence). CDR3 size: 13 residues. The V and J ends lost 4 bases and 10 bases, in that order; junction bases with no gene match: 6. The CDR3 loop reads CASSLGLAGEQFF. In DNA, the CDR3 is TGTGCCAGCAGCCTTGGACTAGCAGGGGAGCAGTTCTTC.

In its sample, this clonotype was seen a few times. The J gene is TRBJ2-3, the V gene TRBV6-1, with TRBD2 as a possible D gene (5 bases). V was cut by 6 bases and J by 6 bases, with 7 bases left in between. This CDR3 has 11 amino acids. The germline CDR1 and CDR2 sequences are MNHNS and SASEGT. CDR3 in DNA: TGTGCCAGCAGGGTAGCGGATACGCAGTATTTT. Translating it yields CASRVADTQYF.

Here the CDR3 DNA reads TGTGCCAGCAGTCCCGTTACTAGCGGACCCTCCTACAATGAGCAGTTCTTC. It translates to CASSPVTSGPSYNEQFF. The genes are TRBV6-1 and TRBJ2-1, with TRBD2 identical over 8 bases. This CDR3 has 17 amino acids. Trimming cost V 5 bases and J 0 bases; bases outside gene matches: 9. Germline V CDR1 and CDR2: MNHNS, SASEGT.

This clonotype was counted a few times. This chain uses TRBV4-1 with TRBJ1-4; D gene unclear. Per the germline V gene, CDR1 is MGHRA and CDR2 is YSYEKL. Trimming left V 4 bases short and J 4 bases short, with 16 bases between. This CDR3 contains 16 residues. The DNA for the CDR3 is TGCGCCAGCAGCCGAGTCCCGGGAGGTGTTAATGAAAAACTGTTTTTT. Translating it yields CASSRVPGGVNEKLFF.

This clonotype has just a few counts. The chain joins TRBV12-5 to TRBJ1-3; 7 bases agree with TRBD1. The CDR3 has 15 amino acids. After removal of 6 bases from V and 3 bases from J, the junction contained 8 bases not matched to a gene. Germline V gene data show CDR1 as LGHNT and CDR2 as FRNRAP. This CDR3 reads CASGSGTDYGNTIYF. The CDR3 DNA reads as TGTGCTAGTGGCTCCGGGACAGATTATGGAAACACCATATATTTT.

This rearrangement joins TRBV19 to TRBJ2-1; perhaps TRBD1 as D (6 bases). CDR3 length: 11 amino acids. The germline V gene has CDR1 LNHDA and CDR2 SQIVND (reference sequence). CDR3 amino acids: CAAGVYNEQFF. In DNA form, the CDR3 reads TGTGCGGCAGGGGTCTACAATGAGCAGTTCTTC.

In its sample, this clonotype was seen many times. As DNA, the CDR3 is TGTGCCAGCAGACTCGGAGCGGATGAGCAGTTCTTC. Its translation is CASRLGADEQFF. The chain carries TRBV12-3 or TRBV12-4 and TRBJ2-1; the D gene is possibly TRBD2 (5 bases). CDR3 length: 12 residues. The ends were cut back, 6 bases at V and 8 bases at J, with 11 bases in the middle.

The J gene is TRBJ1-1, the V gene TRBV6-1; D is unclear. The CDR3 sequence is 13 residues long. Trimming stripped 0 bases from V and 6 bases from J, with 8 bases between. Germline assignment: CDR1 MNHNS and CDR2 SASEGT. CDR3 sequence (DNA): TGTGCCAGCAGTGAAGCCCTGGACGCTGAAGCTTTCTTT. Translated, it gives CASSEALDAEAFF.